These 8 T cell receptor beta chains share one sample of origin, sequenced in a study of post-analysis software for immune sequencing data. No cognate antigen is known for these TCRs. Notes on the study in general: Patients carried roughly 5 TRBV segments more frequently than controls did, and TRBV5-6, TRBV5-1 and TRBV20-1 were among them.

cDNA libraries for TCR beta contained unique molecular identifiers. One entry per CDR3 protein, called by TCRdb with MiXCR from the PCR reads. The profile shows about 540,000 distinct CDR3 sequences, roughly 34% of them singletons. Source material: blood. These receptors were obtained from a girl younger than 18 with multiple sclerosis.

The chain employs TRBV6-5 and TRBJ2-4; the match to TRBD2 covers 13 bases. TRBJ2-7 explains the end of the DNA better; the J call may be wrong. The germline gives CDR1 MNHEY, CDR2 SVGAGI. The CDR3 consists of 15 residues. CDR3 sequence reads: CASSRTSGGDHEQYF. The CDR3 nucleotides are TGTGCCAGCAGCCGAACTAGCGGGGGGGACCACGAGCAGTACTTC.

This clonotype was found a few times. CDR3 in amino acids: CSAIQKQNTEAFF. For the CDR3, the DNA is TGCAGTGCTATCCAGAAACAGAACACTGAAGCTTTCTTT. The J gene is TRBJ1-1, the V gene TRBV20-1; D gene ambiguous. This CDR3 is 13 amino acids long. Germline assignment: CDR1 DFQATT and CDR2 SNEGSKA (reference sequence). V lost 4 bases and J 1 base, leaving 10 bases between the germline ends.

The chain couples TRBV5-5 to TRBJ2-1, with TRBD2 as a possible D gene (6 bases). Trimming left V 0 bases short and J 2 bases short, with 9 bases between. The germline V gene encodes CDR1 SGHKS and CDR2 YYEKEE (reference sequence). The CDR3 runs to 15 residues. This CDR3 reads CASSLGRVTYNEQFF. The CDR3 DNA reads as TGTGCCAGCAGCTTGGGGAGGGTTACCTACAATGAGCAGTTCTTC. The full variable domain, with the rest looked up from reference TRBV5-5 and TRBJ2-1, is DAGVTQSPTHLIKTRGQQVTLRCSPISGHKSVSWYQQVLGQGPQFIFQYYEKEERGRGNFPDRFSARQFPNYSSELNVNALLLGDSALYLCASSLGRVTYNEQFFGPGTRLTVL.

The chain recombines TRBV29-1 with TRBJ1-1; possible D gene TRBD1, 5 bases. Trimming took 6 bases from V and 4 from J, leaving 18 bases between them. From germline, CDR1 is SQVTM and CDR2 ANQGSEA. CDR3 size: 14 residues. CDR3 residues: CSVGPGGRGTEAFF. The CDR3 nucleotides read TGCAGCGTGGGTCCCGGGGGTCGGGGCACTGAAGCTTTCTTT.

This clonotype has ten or more counts. The J gene is TRBJ2-1, the V gene TRBV20-1, with D possibly TRBD1 on 7 matching bases. The germline V gene encodes CDR1 DFQATT and CDR2 SNEGSKA (reference sequence). V was clipped by 1 base and J by 4 bases, with 11 bases between them. The CDR3 spans 14 residues. The DNA of the CDR3 is TGCAGTGCTAGAGGGCAGGGGGGATACAATGAGCAGTTCTTC. Protein sequence: CSARGQGGYNEQFF.

This clonotype was picked up a small number of times. The chain has TRBV6-2 or TRBV6-3 and TRBJ2-7, with 9 positions matching TRBD1. This CDR3 has 13 residues. The junction had 7 bases not matched to a gene; V was cut back by 11 bases and J by 2 bases. Germline V gene data show CDR1 as MNHEY and CDR2 as SVGEGT. Here the CDR3 DNA reads TGTGCCGGAAGACAGGGGGGGACCTACGAGCAGTACTTC. It codes for CAGRQGGTYEQYF.

In this sample, this clonotype turned up a few times. V and J are TRBV6-1 and TRBJ2-1, with 8 bases lining up with TRBD1. The junction had 6 bases not matched to a gene; V was cut back by 5 bases and J by 6 bases. The CDR3 loop spans 14 amino acids. The V gene's germline CDR1 is MNHNS and CDR2 SASEGT. The DNA for the CDR3 is TGTGCCAGCAGTACCCGGACAGGGCGCAATGAGCAGTTCTTC. Its protein is CASSTRTGRNEQFF.

This clonotype was seen more than once but under ten times. V usage is TRBV11-2 and J usage is TRBJ2-3, with D possibly TRBD2 on 6 matching bases. This CDR3 is 16 amino acids long. Germline V gene lookup returns CDR1 SGHAT and CDR2 FQNNGV. Trimming took off 4 bases at V and 3 bases at J, with 17 bases between the two ends. The CDR3 loop is CASSYRGRTRTDTQYF. As DNA, the CDR3 is TGTGCCAGCAGCTACCGGGGGAGGACGAGGACAGATACGCAGTATTTT.